This TCR beta chain is drawn from a study of T cells in Graves' hyperthyroidism and ophthalmopathy. Germline lookup yields CDR1 MNHEY and CDR2 SVGEGT. CDR3 length: 17 residues. V dropped 0 bases and J dropped 0; count of bases not matched to a gene: 3. This clonotype was recorded at least ten times. Amplification yielded TCR beta CDR3 regions, with RNA transcripts as the source. The primer set for the first-round RT-PCR of the TCR CDR3 was HTBI. From the multiplex PCR reads, TCRdb called clonotypes with MiXCR, one entry per CDR3 protein. The table lists more than 300,000 distinct CDR3 sequences, 11% to 15% of them singletons.

The sequenced material came from blood. This TCR derives from a woman aged 25 to 39 with Graves' hyperthyroidism. The chain recombines TRBV6-2 or TRBV6-3 with TRBJ2-5; 11 bases are shared with TRBD2. DNA of the CDR3: TGTGCCAGCAGTTACTCCGGGACTAGCGGAAACCAAGAGACCCAGTACTTC. Amino acid sequence: CASSYSGTSGNQETQYF.